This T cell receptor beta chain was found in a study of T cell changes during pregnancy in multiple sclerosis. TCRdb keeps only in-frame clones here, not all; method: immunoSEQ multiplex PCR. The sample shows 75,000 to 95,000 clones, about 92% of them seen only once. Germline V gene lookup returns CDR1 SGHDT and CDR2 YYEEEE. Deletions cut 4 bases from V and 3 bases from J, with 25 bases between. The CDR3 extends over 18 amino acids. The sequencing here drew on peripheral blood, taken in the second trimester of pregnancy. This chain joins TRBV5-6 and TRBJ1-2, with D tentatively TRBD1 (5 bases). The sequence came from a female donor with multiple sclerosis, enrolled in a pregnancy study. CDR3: CASSRGGFSLGGDYGYTF. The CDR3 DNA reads TGTGCCAGCAGCCGTGGAGGTTTTTCTTTGGGGGGAGACTATGGCTACACCTTC. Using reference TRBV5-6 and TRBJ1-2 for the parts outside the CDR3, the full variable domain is DAGVTQSPTHLIKTRGQQVTLRCSPKSGHDTVSWYQQALGQGPQFIFQYYEEEERQRGNFPDRFSGHQFPNYSSELNVNALLLGDSALYLCASSRGGFSLGGDYGYTFGSGTRLTVV.